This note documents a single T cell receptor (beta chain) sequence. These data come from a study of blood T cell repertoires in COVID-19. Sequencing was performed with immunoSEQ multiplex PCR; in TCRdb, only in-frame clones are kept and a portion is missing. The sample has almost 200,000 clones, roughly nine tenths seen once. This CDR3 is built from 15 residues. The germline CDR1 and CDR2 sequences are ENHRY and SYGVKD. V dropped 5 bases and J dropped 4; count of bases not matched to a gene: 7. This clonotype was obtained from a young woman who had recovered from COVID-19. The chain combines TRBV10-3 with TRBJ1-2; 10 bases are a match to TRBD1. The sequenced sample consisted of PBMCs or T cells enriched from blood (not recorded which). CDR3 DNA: TGTGCCATCAGTTTCGACAGGGGGCTTGGCTATGGCTACACCTTC. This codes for CAISFDRGLGYGYTF.